One sample yielded the 30 T cell receptor beta chains listed below, sequenced in a study of graft-versus-host responses after intestinal transplantation. The repertoire was sequenced with immunoSEQ multiplex PCR; TCRdb's copy has only in-frame clones and lacks some. The data contain 95,000 to 110,000 clones, about 90% of them singletons. No cognate antigen is known for these TCRs. Source: unstimulated CD4+ T cells sorted from spleen or lymph node cells, taken before intestinal transplant. The source of these receptors is a human donor who received an intestinal transplant.

This chain links TRBV7-9 with TRBJ1-5; D possibly corresponds to TRBD1 (5 bases). Germline V gene lookup returns CDR1 SEHNR and CDR2 FQNEAQ (reference sequence). CDR3 length equals 13 residues. Between the trimmed V and J ends, which lost 5 bases and 5 bases, there was a span of 10 bases. The CDR3 nucleotides read TGTGCCAGCAGCCGGACACCCGATCAGCCCCAGCATTTT. Translating it yields CASSRTPDQPQHF.

The rearrangement links TRBV7-9 to TRBJ2-7; 7 positions agree with TRBD1. In germline, CDR1 is SEHNR, CDR2 FQNEAQ (reference sequence). V shed 0 bases and J 8 bases; nucleotides not matched to a gene: 4. This CDR3 has 13 amino acids. As DNA, the CDR3 is TGTGCCAGCAGCTTAGCTGACAGGGCGAAGCAGTACTTC. This codes for CASSLADRAKQYF.

The chain couples TRBV12-5 to TRBJ1-2; possibly TRBD1 for D (5 bases). V was shortened by 2 bases and J by 5 bases, with 15 bases between the two germline ends. CDR1 is LGHNT and CDR2 is FRNRAP in the germline V gene. CDR3 size: 15 residues. In DNA, the CDR3 is TGTGCTAGTGGTTTGTGGAAGTCGGGGCCTTATGGCTACACCTTC. Its translation is CASGLWKSGPYGYTF.

This rearrangement joins TRBV10-3 to TRBJ2-7; 7 nucleotides agree with TRBD2. Germline CDR1 reads ENHRY; CDR2 reads SYGVKD. V was clipped by 3 bases and J by 1 base; unmatched bases: 6. The CDR3 has 15 residues. This CDR3 reads CAISDRDYKSYEQYF. CDR3 nucleotide sequence: TGTGCCATCAGTGATCGGGACTACAAATCCTACGAGCAGTACTTC.

The chain carries TRBV2 and TRBJ1-2, with D possibly matching TRBD1 (5 bases). CDR3 length: 12 amino acids. V lost 6 bases, J lost 3 bases, and 8 bases lay in between. The germline CDR1 and CDR2 sequences are SNHLY and FYNNEI. CDR3 sequence (DNA): TGTGCCAGCAGCCAGGGTGACTATGGCTACACCTTC. It specifies CASSQGDYGYTF.

The CDR3 coding sequence is TGTGCCAGCAGCAACTGGGGGGGGGCGAACACCGGGGAGCTGTTTTTT. It is translated as CASSNWGGANTGELFF. The gene calls are TRBV5-6 and TRBJ2-2; 7 bases map to TRBD2. The V gene end was trimmed by 4 bases and the J gene end by 0 bases; junction bases not matched to a gene: 6. There are 16 residues in the CDR3. CDR1 is SGHDT, CDR2 YYEEEE, per germline.

This clone has just one count. The chain links TRBV5-1 to TRBJ2-3, with D maybe TRBD1 (5 bases). This CDR3 is 16 amino acids long. With 0 bases removed from V and 1 base from J, the gap between germline ends came to 12 bases. In germline, CDR1 is SGHRS, CDR2 YFSETQ. DNA of the CDR3: TGCGCCAGCAGCTTGGCCAGTCAGGGTGGCACAGATACGCAGTATTTT. Its protein is CASSLASQGGTDTQYF.

The chain has TRBV25-1 and TRBJ1-2; the match to TRBD1 covers 9 bases. V trimming: 6 bases; J trimming: 4 bases; junction bases outside the gene matches: 6. From germline, CDR1 is MGHDK and CDR2 SYGVNS. The CDR3 extends over 14 amino acids. CDR3 DNA: TGTGCCAGCAGCTCCGGGACAGGGAGCTATGGCTACACCTTC. This encodes CASSSGTGSYGYTF.

Concerning this clone itself: Other nucleotide sequences from this sample produce the same CDR3. The chain employs TRBV5-1 and TRBJ2-5; D gene unclear. The CDR3 length is 11 residues. The V gene's germline CDR1 is SGHRS and CDR2 YFSETQ. Trimming pared 4 bases from V and 5 bases from J, leaving 6 bases between. The CDR3 is CASSLEETQYF. The DNA of the CDR3 is TGCGCCAGCAGCCTGGAGGAGACCCAGTACTTC. Together with reference TRBV5-1 and TRBJ2-5, the CDR3 gives the full variable domain: KAGVTQTPRYLIKTRGQQVTLSCSPISGHRSVSWYQQTPGQGLQFLFEYFSETQRNKGNFPGRFSGRQFSNSRSEMNVSTLELGDSALYLCASSLEETQYFGPGTRLLVL.

The chain recombines TRBV5-1 with TRBJ2-5; 12 nucleotides agree with TRBD1. Germline V gene data show CDR1 as SGHRS and CDR2 as YFSETQ. Losses at the gene ends were 4 bases for V and 5 bases for J; bases not matched to a gene: 6. CDR3 length: 15 amino acids. The CDR3, as DNA: TGCGCCAGCAGCCCGGGACAGGGGGCGGGGGAGACCCAGTACTTC. Translation: CASSPGQGAGETQYF.

This chain joins TRBV5-1 and TRBJ2-3, with 7 bases matching TRBD2. The CDR3 contains 15 residues. The germline CDR1 and CDR2 sequences are SGHRS and YFSETQ. V was clipped by 7 bases and J by 4 bases; unmatched bases: 12. The CDR3 DNA follows: TGCGCCAGCCGCGCCGGGACTAATGAGGCAGATACGCAGTATTTT. Its translation: CASRAGTNEADTQYF.

This rearrangement joins TRBV9 to TRBJ1-2, with 7 bases identical to TRBD1. The J segment lost 2 bases and the V segment lost 6 bases, leaving 7 bases of the junction unmatched. The CDR3 runs 14 residues. The germline gives CDR1 SGDLS, CDR2 YYNGEE. CDR3 coding DNA: TGTGCCAGCACGTGGGACAGTTCCAACTATGGCTACACCTTC. This translates into CASTWDSSNYGYTF.

This clone was picked up one time. This chain joins TRBV4-1 and TRBJ2-2; D might be TRBD1 or TRBD2, each matching 5 bases. Germline V gene lookup returns CDR1 MGHRA and CDR2 YSYEKL. The V and J ends lost 8 bases and 0 bases respectively, with 13 bases between them. The CDR3 contains 15 residues. DNA for the CDR3: TGCGCCAGCGCACCGGGACGGTCGAACACCGGGGAGCTGTTTTTT. Translated, it gives CASAPGRSNTGELFF.

The rearrangement links TRBV10-1 to TRBJ2-1; perhaps TRBD1 as D (5 bases). The CDR3 consists of 13 residues. Germline V gives CDR1 WNHNN, CDR2 SYGVQD (reference sequence). The V gene lost 2 bases and the J gene lost 4 bases, with 6 bases spanning the gap. The CDR3: CASSENRYNEQFF. The CDR3 nucleotides read TGCGCCAGCAGTGAGAACAGGTACAATGAGCAGTTCTTC.

V gene TRBV6-1 combines with J gene TRBJ1-5; D gene ambiguous. CDR1 MNHNS and CDR2 SASEGT come from the germline V gene. The V and J ends lost 6 bases and 1 base respectively, with 7 bases between them. The CDR3 covers 13 residues. The CDR3 DNA reads TGTGCCAGCAGAAGGGTGAGCAATCAGCCCCAGCATTTT. Translating gives CASRRVSNQPQHF.

The genes are TRBV6-6 and TRBJ2-5, with TRBD2 matching over 12 bases. With V trimmed by 3 bases and J by 0 bases, 2 bases remained unmatched. Germline V lookup: CDR1 MNHNY, CDR2 SVGAGI (reference sequence). The CDR3 runs to 16 residues. The CDR3 region is CASSYGLAGNQETQYF. As DNA, the CDR3 is TGTGCCAGCAGTTATGGACTAGCGGGGAACCAAGAGACCCAGTACTTC.

This chain joins TRBV29-1 and TRBJ1-3, with D uncertain. The CDR3 contains 12 residues. CDR1 is SQVTM and CDR2 is ANQGSEA in the germline V gene. Trimming removed 6 bases from V and 3 bases from J, with 9 bases in between. In nucleotides, the CDR3 is TGCAGCGTGGGCGAGGGTGGAAACACCATATATTTT. It specifies CSVGEGGNTIYF. Combining the CDR3 with reference TRBV29-1 and TRBJ1-3 gives the whole variable domain SAVISQKPSRDICQRGTSLTIQCQVDSQVTMMFWYRQQPGQSLTLIATANQGSEATYESGFVIDKFPISRPNLTFSTLTVSNMSPEDSSIYLCSVGEGGNTIYFGEGSWLTVV.

This chain uses TRBV7-2 with TRBJ2-2; the D is unclear. The CDR3 consists of 13 residues. CDR1 SGHTA and CDR2 FQGNSA come from the germline V gene. V was cut by 5 bases and J by 6 bases, with 10 bases left in between. This CDR3 reads CASSPRYSGELFF. As DNA, the CDR3 is TGTGCCAGCAGCCCCAGGTATTCCGGGGAGCTGTTTTTT.

CDR3 in amino acids: CASSLQVWGGHEQYF. Written as DNA, the CDR3 is TGTGCCAGCAGCCTACAGGTTTGGGGTGGGCACGAGCAGTACTTC. The rearrangement uses TRBV5-5 and TRBJ2-7, with D perhaps TRBD1 (5 bases). CDR1 and CDR2 from the germline V gene are SGHKS and YYEKEE (reference sequence). The CDR3 runs to 15 residues. Trimming shortened V by 4 bases and J by 5 bases, and 19 bases separated the two germline ends.

The chain uses TRBV6-1 and TRBJ1-6; unclear D gene. This CDR3 spans 13 amino acids. V was shortened by 2 bases and J by 9 bases, with 8 bases between the two germline ends. The germline CDR1 and CDR2 sequences are MNHNS and SASEGT. CDR3 sequence reads: CASSEHGASPLHF. Here the CDR3 DNA reads TGTGCCAGCAGTGAACATGGTGCTTCACCCCTCCACTTT.

This clone has more than one count but fewer than ten. This chain uses TRBV6-6 with TRBJ2-7; D remains ambiguous. Per the germline V gene, CDR1 is MNHNY and CDR2 is SVGAGI (reference sequence). This CDR3 contains 13 residues. V lost 5 bases and J lost 2, with 10 bases in between. This CDR3 is CASSLSNTYEQYF. In nucleotides, the CDR3 is TGTGCCAGCAGTCTCTCGAATACCTACGAGCAGTACTTC.

The chain is built from TRBV6-5 and TRBJ1-6; 7 positions agree with TRBD1. Germline CDR1 MNHEY, CDR2 SVGAGI. J was trimmed by 9 bases and V by 2 bases; bases with no gene match: 7. This CDR3 contains 15 residues. The CDR3 sequence is CASSYLGQAGSPLHF. The CDR3 DNA sequence: TGTGCCAGCAGTTACCTAGGACAGGCGGGTTCACCCCTCCACTTT.

The rearrangement joins TRBV4-1 to TRBJ1-1, with D uncertain. The germline gives CDR1 MGHRA, CDR2 YSYEKL. Trimming took off 0 bases at V and 0 bases at J, with 8 bases between the two ends. The CDR3 runs to 15 residues. DNA for the CDR3: TGCGCCAGCAGCCAAGAGCCACAGATGAACACTGAAGCTTTCTTT. Amino acids: CASSQEPQMNTEAFF.

This rearrangement joins TRBV2 to TRBJ2-5, with TRBD1 identical over 12 bases. V shed 6 bases, J shed 5 bases, and the junction held 7 bases outside the gene matches. The CDR3 contains 15 residues. Germline-derived CDR1 and CDR2 are SNHLY and FYNNEI. This chain's CDR3 is CASRSGTGGSETQYF. CDR3 nucleotide sequence: TGTGCCAGCAGGTCCGGGACAGGGGGCTCGGAGACCCAGTACTTC.

This clone was counted only a few times. The rearrangement links TRBV19 to TRBJ1-2; D gene ambiguous. The CDR3 has 12 residues. The V end was cut by 8 bases, the J end by 4 bases, with 11 bases between. Germline lookup yields CDR1 LNHDA and CDR2 SQIVND (reference sequence). CDR3 protein: CASRGLLYGYTF. As DNA, the CDR3 is TGTGCCAGTCGCGGGCTTCTCTATGGCTACACCTTC.

The sample holds one count of this clone. V and J are TRBV27 and TRBJ1-6; 7 bases line up with TRBD1. The CDR3 sequence is 15 residues long. The V and J ends lost 1 base and 11 bases, in that order; junction bases with no gene match: 8. The V gene's germline CDR1 is MNHEY and CDR2 SMNVEV (reference sequence). CDR3 residues: CASSLFDREGAPLHF. Here the CDR3 DNA reads TGTGCCAGCAGTTTATTTGACAGGGAAGGCGCACCCCTCCACTTT.

This clone has more than one count but fewer than ten. The chain has TRBV7-6 and TRBJ2-7; TRBD2 is a possible D gene (5 bases). This CDR3 has 13 residues. V lost 1 base and J lost 6, with 10 bases in between. Germline V CDR1 and CDR2: SGHVS, FNYEAQ. The CDR3 bases are TGTGCCAGCAGCTTAGGTCGCGGGCGCGAGCAGTACTTC. It is translated as CASSLGRGREQYF.

Notes on this clone: An end of the junction does not agree with germline; a read error may underlie this. This chain joins TRBV15 and TRBJ2-7; possibly TRBD1 for D (5 bases). The CDR3 contains 14 residues. Germline CDR1 and CDR2: LNHNV and YYDKDF (reference sequence). The CDR3 sequence: CATSRDTGPYGQYF. CDR3 coding DNA: TGTGCCACCAGCAGAGATACAGGCCCGTACGGGCAGTACTTC.

The chain employs TRBV6-1 and TRBJ2-7; TRBD2 agrees at 8 bases. V shed 2 bases and J 6 bases; nucleotides not matched to a gene: 6. Germline CDR1 reads MNHNS; CDR2 reads SASEGT. The CDR3 extends over 14 amino acids. The CDR3 nucleotides are TGTGCCAGCAGTGAACAACGGGGGGGAAGCGAGCAGTACTTC. Translating gives CASSEQRGGSEQYF.

V is TRBV5-4 and J is TRBJ2-3; TRBD1 agrees at 12 bases. Trimming removed 4 bases from V and 5 bases from J; junction bases left unmatched: 8. This CDR3 is built from 16 residues. CDR1 is SGHNT and CDR2 is YYREEE in the germline V gene (reference sequence). The CDR3: CASSPWDRGRRDTQYF. The DNA of the CDR3 is TGTGCCAGCAGCCCGTGGGACAGGGGGCGTCGAGATACGCAGTATTTT.